The clone carrying this T cell receptor beta chain occurred a few times. The CDR3 has 14 amino acids. Germline V gene sequence: CDR1 SGHTA, CDR2 FQGNSA. V was pared by 7 bases and J by 5 bases, with 17 bases between. The data stem from a study of blood T cell repertoires in COVID-19. Here immunoSEQ multiplex PCR was the method, and the copy in TCRdb shows in-frame clones only, minus some. Among about 220,000 clones listed, 70% to 85% were seen once. Two consecutive negative NP/OP PCR tests, clearance, or resolved symptoms defined Cohort 3 recovery. The V call is TRBV7-2, the J call TRBJ2-5, with a weak D call TRBD2 (6 bases). The TCR sequence derives from a woman aged 60-70 years who had recovered from COVID-19. What was sequenced was PBMCs or T cells enriched from blood (not recorded which). Here the CDR3 DNA reads TGTGCCAGCACCGCCGGGACGGGGAGGGAGACCCAGTACTTC. Translated: CASTAGTGRETQYF.